This is a list of T cell receptor beta chains from one sample in a study of identical twins. TCRdb itself ran the 5' RACE reads through MiXCR, one entry per CDR3 protein. The sample includes 500,000 to 550,000 distinct CDR3 sequences, about a fifth seen only once; the top ten take approximately 0.52%. This same sample was also taken into another study, of yellow fever vaccine responses in identical twins.

Material for sequencing was CD4+ T cells sorted from blood. The receptors come from a young woman in good health. Both conserved end residues are part of each CDR3. Fields, in order: D gene, J gene, clone size, V gene, CDR3 protein, CDR3 DNA. The D gene is left open where the match is weak. For some rows the clone size is stated as once, few or many, or as a class when expanded; others skip it.

D: -; J: TRBJ2-7; size: few; V: TRBV10-1; CDR3: CASSDPGRNYEQYF; DNA: TGCGCCAGCAGTGACCCTGGAAGGAATTACGAGCAGTACTTC
D: TRBD2; J: TRBJ2-3; size: many; V: TRBV25-1; CDR3: CASSPPLAGGPSPDTQYF; DNA: TGTGCCAGCAGTCCACCACTAGCGGGGGGGCCTAGTCCAGATACGCAGTATTTT
D: -; J: TRBJ1-2; size: -; V: TRBV25-1; CDR3: CASRQENYGYTF; DNA: TGTGCCAGCAGACAGGAAAACTATGGCTACACCTTC
D: -; J: TRBJ1-1; size: -; V: TRBV12-3/TRBV12-4; CDR3: CASSFGINSGGTEAFF; DNA: TGTGCCAGCAGTTTCGGAATCAACTCCGGGGGGACTGAAGCTTTCTTT
D: -; J: TRBJ1-3; size: -; V: TRBV5-1; CDR3: CASSLIGEGNTIYF; DNA: TGCGCCAGCAGCTTGATCGGAGAGGGAAACACCATATATTTT
D: TRBD2; J: TRBJ2-1; size: -; V: TRBV11-2; CDR3: CASSLGTSRIYEQFF; DNA: TGTGCCAGCAGCTTGGGGACTAGCAGGATCTATGAGCAGTTCTTC
D: -; J: TRBJ1-2; size: -; V: TRBV5-1; CDR3: CASSLDRLYGYTF; DNA: TGCGCCAGCAGCTTGGATCGACTCTATGGCTACACCTTC
D: -; J: TRBJ2-2; size: -; V: TRBV10-1; CDR3: CASSGNARGPDTGELFF; DNA: TGCGCCAGCAGTGGTAACGCTCGAGGGCCCGACACCGGGGAGCTGTTTTTT
D: -; J: TRBJ2-3; size: few; V: TRBV7-9; CDR3: CASSLEPADADTQYF; DNA: TGTGCCAGCAGCTTAGAGCCCGCCGATGCAGATACGCAGTATTTT
D: -; J: TRBJ2-1; size: -; V: TRBV14; CDR3: CASSQGVAVYNEQFF; DNA: TGTGCCAGCAGCCAAGGGGTAGCGGTATACAATGAGCAGTTCTTC
D: TRBD2; J: TRBJ2-5; size: few; V: TRBV6-5; CDR3: CASSYSYPGLAGETQYF; DNA: TGTGCCAGCAGTTACTCCTATCCGGGACTAGCGGGAGAGACCCAGTACTTC
D: TRBD2; J: TRBJ2-7; size: -; V: TRBV7-9; CDR3: CASSPLAAGVVEQYF; DNA: TGTGCCAGCAGCCCTCTAGCGGCGGGAGTCGTCGAGCAGTACTTC
D: -; J: TRBJ2-1; size: -; V: TRBV20-1; CDR3: CSARVVVASDNEQFF; DNA: TGCAGTGCTAGAGTGGTTGTGGCTAGCGACAATGAGCAGTTCTTC
D: -; J: TRBJ1-4; size: -; V: TRBV20-1; CDR3: CSAVDRTTNEKLFF; DNA: TGCAGTGCCGTGGACAGAACAACTAATGAAAAACTGTTTTTT
D: TRBD2; J: TRBJ2-3; size: few; V: TRBV5-1; CDR3: CASSLSLADPDTQYF; DNA: TGCGCCAGCAGCTTGTCTCTAGCGGATCCAGATACGCAGTATTTT
D: TRBD1; J: TRBJ2-7; size: -; V: TRBV9; CDR3: CASSVVGTGALGEQYF; DNA: TGTGCCAGCAGCGTAGTGGGGACAGGGGCTTTGGGCGAGCAGTACTTC
D: -; J: TRBJ2-7; size: few; V: TRBV7-9; CDR3: CASSSPAGTISYEQYF; DNA: TGTGCCAGCAGCTCCCCGGCAGGAACCATTTCCTACGAGCAGTACTTC
D: -; J: TRBJ2-3; size: -; V: TRBV15; CDR3: CATSPRRSSSVTDTQYF; DNA: TGTGCCACCAGCCCGAGGAGGAGTTCATCGGTAACAGATACGCAGTATTTT
D: -; J: TRBJ1-3; size: few; V: TRBV12-3/TRBV12-4; CDR3: CASTTPKGWNTIYF; DNA: TGTGCCAGCACCACCCCGAAGGGGTGGAACACCATATATTTT
D: TRBD1; J: TRBJ2-2; size: few; V: TRBV12-3/TRBV12-4; CDR3: CASSFGTGRTGELFF; DNA: TGTGCCAGCAGTTTTGGGACAGGGAGAACCGGGGAGCTGTTTTTT
D: -; J: TRBJ1-3; size: many; V: TRBV12-2; CDR3: CASRLPGTGARGNTIYF; DNA: TGTGCAAGTCGTCTTCCCGGGACAGGGGCTCGTGGAAACACCATATATTTT
D: -; J: TRBJ2-2; size: -; V: TRBV12-3/TRBV12-4; CDR3: CASRPAKTTGELFF; DNA: TGTGCCAGCCGTCCCGCCAAAACCACCGGGGAGCTGTTTTTT
D: TRBD1; J: TRBJ1-1; size: -; V: TRBV28; CDR3: CASSNRGGTEAFF; DNA: TGTGCCAGTTCGAACAGGGGTGGCACTGAAGCTTTCTTT
D: -; J: TRBJ2-1; size: -; V: TRBV12-3/TRBV12-4; CDR3: CASSLRGSGEQFF; DNA: TGTGCCAGCAGTTTACGTGGATCGGGTGAGCAGTTCTTC
D: TRBD2; J: TRBJ2-4; size: -; V: TRBV29-1; CDR3: CSATRGGSKNIQYF; DNA: TGCAGCGCCACCCGGGGGGGGTCCAAAAACATTCAGTACTTC
D: -; J: TRBJ2-5; size: -; V: TRBV9; CDR3: CASSATGHPETQNF; DNA: TGTGCCAGCAGCGCCACGGGACACCCAGAGACCCAGAACTTC
D: -; J: TRBJ2-2; size: -; V: TRBV4-2; CDR3: CASSQDNRETNTGELFF; DNA: TGTGCCAGCAGCCAGGATAACAGGGAAACGAACACCGGGGAGCTGTTTTTT
D: TRBD2; J: TRBJ2-1; size: -; V: TRBV4-1; CDR3: CASSQGPWTSYNEQFF; DNA: TGCGCCAGCAGCCAAGGCCCCTGGACTAGTTACAATGAGCAGTTCTTC
D: TRBD2; J: TRBJ2-7; size: -; V: TRBV3-1; CDR3: CASSQDRLALGEQYF; DNA: TGTGCCAGCAGCCAAGACCGACTAGCCCTGGGCGAGCAGTACTTC
D: -; J: TRBJ2-5; size: -; V: TRBV5-1; CDR3: CASSLGRDSPETQYF; DNA: TGCGCCAGCAGCTTGGGACGGGATTCCCCAGAGACCCAGTACTTC
D: -; J: TRBJ1-1; size: few; V: TRBV7-7; CDR3: CASSPLGAGDTEAFF; DNA: TGTGCCAGCAGTCCTTTAGGGGCGGGGGACACTGAAGCTTTCTTT